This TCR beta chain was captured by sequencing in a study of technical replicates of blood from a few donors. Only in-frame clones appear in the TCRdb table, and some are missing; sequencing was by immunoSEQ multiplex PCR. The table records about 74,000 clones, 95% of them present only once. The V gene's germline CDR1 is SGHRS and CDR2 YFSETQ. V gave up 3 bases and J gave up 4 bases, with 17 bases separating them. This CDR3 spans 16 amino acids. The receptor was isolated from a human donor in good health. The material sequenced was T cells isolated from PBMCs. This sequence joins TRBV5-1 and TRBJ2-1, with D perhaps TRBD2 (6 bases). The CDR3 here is CASSSNLANLYNEQFF. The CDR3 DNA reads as TGCGCCAGCAGCTCTAACCTAGCGAACCTTTACAATGAGCAGTTCTTC.